This entry concerns a single T cell receptor beta chain. While infection was still active, Seattle patients were enrolled and then followed longitudinally. This sample was included in a study of blood T cell repertoires in COVID-19. Germline V gene data show CDR1 as SGHTA and CDR2 as FQGNSA. Trimming shortened V by 1 base and J by 7 bases, and 19 bases separated the two germline ends. The CDR3 totals 16 residues. Assay used: immunoSEQ multiplex PCR; TCRdb lists only in-frame clones, some missing. The data contain 100,000 to 150,000 clones, 92% of them singletons. The V and J genes are TRBV7-2 and TRBJ1-2; the D gene is possibly TRBD1 (6 bases). Material: peripheral blood. The source is a middle-aged man with COVID-19, enrolled during active disease. The CDR3 region has the DNA TGTGCCAGCAGCTTAGTGGGTCAAGGGGGGGCTTTTGGCTACACCTTC. It yields the protein CASSLVGQGGAFGYTF.